The 16 T cell receptor beta chains below all came from one sample that was sequenced in a study of CD8+ T cells in alopecia areata. A sort of pooled cutaneous lymph node cells used CD4, CD8alpha, NKG2D, NKG2ACE and other stains. Extracted RNA was reverse transcribed into cDNA, the sequencing template. Sequenced by immunoSEQ multiplex PCR; TCRdb stores in-frame clones only, minus some. The sample was found to contain more than 250,000 clones, and every one recurs. Sequenced: CD4+ T cells sorted from a lymph node. Receptors were obtained from a C3H/HeJ mouse with alopecia areata. The strain bears MHC haplotype H2-k.

About this clone itself: Gene names and germline match the mouse. The read stops 4 residues short of the end of the CDR3; the missing end is completed from the germline J gene. The chain combines TRBV1 with TRBJ2-3, with a tentative D call TRBD2 (6 bases). Germline CDR1 reads NSQYPW; CDR2 reads LRSPGD (reference sequence). The V end lost 8 bases, the J end lost 1 base, and 16 bases lay between the germline ends. The CDR3 is 15 residues long. This CDR3 reads CTCARGLGGAETLYF. The covered CDR3 bases are TGCACCTGCGCCCGGGGATTGGGGGGTGCAGAA.

Comments on this clone: Mouse gene names and germline throughout. The CDR3 end lies 4 residues beyond the end of the read and is filled in from the germline J gene. The rearrangement links TRBV19 to TRBJ2-1; 11 bases line up with TRBD2. The trim removed 4 bases at V and 6 bases at J, leaving 3 bases unmatched. This CDR3 region has 14 residues. Germline assignment: CDR1 FNHDT and CDR2 SITEND (reference sequence). Incomplete CDR3 DNA: TGTGCCAGCAGTCCCGGGACTGGGGGTGCT. Protein product: CASSPGTGGA. The complete CDR3 reads CASSPGTGGAEQFF.

This clone has more than one count but fewer than ten. Gene labels here are mouse ones. Sequencing ends 3 residues short of the CDR3 end; the germline J gene provides the rest. The rearrangement uses TRBV31 and TRBJ1-6, with TRBD1 identical over 8 bases. TRBJ1-6 is annotated as an ORF whose role is uncertain. Germline V gene data show CDR1 as GKSSPN and CDR2 as SITVG. V shed 0 bases, J shed 4 bases, and the junction held 5 bases outside the gene matches. There are 16 residues in the CDR3. The sequenced CDR3 bases are TGTGCCTGGAGTCTCGGACAGGGTGGATATAATTCGCCC. Residues: CAWSLGQGGYNSP. The complete CDR3 protein is CAWSLGQGGYNSPLYF.

Notes on this clone: The listed genes are named as in mouse. The read comes to an end 4 residues before the CDR3 does, leaving the germline J gene to fill in the end. This rearrangement joins TRBV30 to TRBJ1-2, with TRBD1 matching over 11 bases. The germline V gene has CDR1 SQVVS and CDR2 ANEGSEA. The CDR3 loop spans 13 amino acids. J gave up 4 bases and V 5 bases, and 3 bases lay outside the gene matches. The CDR3 bases that were read are TGTAGTTCTTGGGACAGGGGGTCCTCC. It translates to CSSWDRGSS. The complete CDR3 protein is CSSWDRGSSDYTF. Using reference TRBV30 and TRBJ1-2 for the parts outside the CDR3, the full variable domain is SVLLYQKPNRDICQSGTSLKIQCVADSQVVSMFWYQQFQEQSLMLMATANEGSEATYESGFTKDKFPISRPNLTFSTLTVNNARPGDSSIYFCSSWDRGSSDYTFGSGTRLLVI.

This clone occurred a few times. Mouse germline and gene names are used. The CDR3 end lies 4 residues beyond the end of the read and is filled in from the germline J gene. Other DNA sequences in this specimen translate into the identical CDR3. The genes are TRBV1 and TRBJ2-5, with D perhaps TRBD2 (6 bases). The CDR3 sequence is 14 residues long. Germline lookup yields CDR1 NSQYPW and CDR2 LRSPGD (reference sequence). Trimming pared 3 bases from V and 2 bases from J, leaving 9 bases between. The sequenced CDR3 bases are TGCACCTGCAGTGCTGGGGGAATCCAAGAC. This codes for CTCSAGGIQD. The whole CDR3 reads CTCSAGGIQDTQYF.

This clone turned up a few times. These gene names are mouse names. With the read ending 4 residues before the CDR3 end, the germline J gene is used to fill in that end. V gene TRBV29 combines with J gene TRBJ2-5; 12 bases fit TRBD1. Germline V lookup: CDR1 MSHET, CDR2 SYDVDS. The CDR3 totals 16 residues. The CDR3 here is CASSLSMGQGADTQYF. The DNA read from the CDR3 is TGTGCTAGCAGTTTATCGATGGGACAGGGGGCTGAC.

Worth noting for this clone: The gene symbols are mouse symbols. Read sequence stops 4 residues before the CDR3 end, and the germline J gene provides the missing end. The same CDR3 is also encoded by other DNA sequences in this sample. The chain employs TRBV1 and TRBJ2-5; TRBD1 aligns across 7 bases. The CDR3 extends over 12 amino acids. Germline CDR1 is NSQYPW and CDR2 is LRSPGD (reference sequence). The CDR3 loop is CTCSADRDTQYF. CDR3 DNA (partial): TGCACCTGCAGTGCGGACAGGGAC.

This clone was found many times. The genes are named according to mouse. Sequencing ends 4 residues short of the CDR3 end; the germline J gene provides the rest. The sample has other DNA sequences that encode this CDR3 too. J is TRBJ2-2 and V is TRBV1; possibly TRBD1 for D (7 bases). The CDR3 totals 14 residues. Germline CDR1 NSQYPW, CDR2 LRSPGD (reference sequence). V lost 3 bases and J 4 bases, leaving 9 bases between the germline ends. Partial CDR3 DNA: TGCACCTGCAGTGCGCAGGGGGGCACCGGG. Its translation is CTCSAQGGTG. The complete CDR3 protein is CTCSAQGGTGQLYF.

Concerning this clone: These gene names are mouse names. Read data end 4 residues before the CDR3 end; the end is taken from the germline J gene. This sample includes further DNA sequences coding for the same CDR3. The genes are TRBV19 and TRBJ1-2; D unresolved. The CDR3 has 13 amino acids. Germline V gives CDR1 FNHDT, CDR2 SITEND (reference sequence). Trimming took 1 base from V and 1 from J, leaving 5 bases between them. The CDR3 reads CASSISRNSDYTF. The DNA read from the CDR3 is TGTGCCAGCAGTATATCCAGAAACTCC.

This clone has a handful of counts. Gene names follow the mouse nomenclature. The read ends 4 residues shy of where the CDR3 ends; the end is completed using the germline J gene. The chain employs TRBV13-2 and TRBJ2-2; perhaps TRBD2 as D (6 bases). Germline V gene lookup returns CDR1 NNHNN and CDR2 SYGAGS (reference sequence). Trimming pared 2 bases from V and 0 bases from J, leaving 8 bases between. The CDR3 contains 15 residues. The chain's CDR3 is CASGDGTSNTGQLYF. The sequenced part of the CDR3 DNA is TGTGCCAGCGGTGACGGGACTTCAAACACCGGG.

Comment on this clone: Germline and genes: mouse. The read finishes 4 residues shy of the CDR3 end, and the germline J gene is used to complete it. The chain is built from TRBV13-1 and TRBJ2-1; 10 bases agree with TRBD2. Germline CDR1 and CDR2: NSHNY and SYGAGN. This CDR3 has 15 amino acids. Trimming removed 5 bases from V and 2 bases from J; junction bases left unmatched: 4. The covered CDR3 bases are TGTGCCAGCAGCCAAGGACTGGGGGACTATGCT. It codes for CASSQGLGDYA. In full, the CDR3 reads CASSQGLGDYAEQFF.

A word on this clone: Gene labels here are mouse ones. The CDR3 extends 4 residues past the end of the read, so its final part is completed from the germline J gene. The rearrangement links TRBV1 to TRBJ2-7; a possible D gene is TRBD1 (6 bases). The V gene lost 0 bases and the J gene lost 0 bases, with 6 bases spanning the gap. This CDR3 has 14 residues. Germline CDR1 and CDR2: NSQYPW and LRSPGD (reference sequence). The CDR3 is CTCSAEGGSYEQYF. Partial CDR3 DNA: TGCACCTGCAGTGCAGAAGGGGGCTCCTAT.

A remark on this clone: The genes and germline here are from mouse. The missing CDR3 end, 4 residues past where the read stops, is filled in from the germline J gene. The rearrangement links TRBV13-1 to TRBJ2-4; 9 bases match TRBD2. V shed 0 bases, J shed 3 bases, and the junction held 2 bases outside the gene matches. Germline V gene sequence: CDR1 NSHNY, CDR2 SYGAGN. There are 15 residues in the CDR3. The CDR3 here is CASSDDWGGQNTLYF. The CDR3 DNA, read in part, is TGTGCCAGCAGTGATGATTGGGGGGGCCAAAAC.

Comment on this clone: Any gene name here is a mouse gene name. The read ends 4 residues before the CDR3 terminus; that terminus is restored from the germline J gene. The rearrangement links TRBV13-1 to TRBJ2-7; D is possibly TRBD2 (5 bases). Germline CDR1 and CDR2: NSHNY and SYGAGN. V was cut by 2 bases and J by 2 bases, with 8 bases left in between. CDR3 length: 13 amino acids. CDR3 residues: CASSEAGPYEQYF. CDR3 DNA (partial): TGTGCCAGCAGTGAGGCTGGGCCCTAT.

This clone was found a few times. Gene names follow the mouse nomenclature. The read comes to an end 4 residues before the CDR3 does, leaving the germline J gene to fill in the end. The sample holds other DNA sequences that translate to the same CDR3. This rearrangement joins TRBV17 to TRBJ2-7, with D possibly matching TRBD1 (5 bases). V lost 3 bases to trimming and J lost 3 bases, with 6 bases between them. Germline CDR1 and CDR2: MNHDT and YYDKIL. CDR3 length equals 12 residues. The CDR3: CASSSQGYEQYF. Partial CDR3 DNA: TGTGCTAGCAGTAGTCAGGGCTAT.

There are many counts of this clone. The gene names here belong to mouse. The read finishes 4 residues shy of the CDR3 end, and the germline J gene is used to complete it. This chain connects TRBV1 to TRBJ1-2, with TRBD1 matching over 8 bases. The CDR3 covers 16 residues. Germline V lookup: CDR1 NSQYPW, CDR2 LRSPGD (reference sequence). The junction had 6 bases not matched to a gene; V was cut back by 3 bases and J by 0 bases. The CDR3 sequence: CTCSAPGTGANSDYTF. The sequenced CDR3 bases are TGCACCTGCAGTGCCCCCGGGACAGGCGCAAACTCC.